This TCR beta chain derives from a study of STAT5B mutations in CD4+ large granular lymphocyte leukemia. Study information: Among healthy donors, a particular HLA allele went with more CDR3 'QG' motifs.

Details on this clone: Its antigen is not identified.

Produced via immunoSEQ multiplex PCR; TCRdb's table is partial and in-frame only. The data show about 37,000 clones, around 90% seen once. Study-wide findings and caveats: Main leukemic clonotypes were patient-specific, but about 25% appeared at low frequency elsewhere. Patient CD4-sorted repertoires looked more clonal than healthy CD4+ repertoires, even without putative leukemic clones.

This CDR3 comprises 14 residues. Germline loops: CDR1 SQVTM, CDR2 ANQGSEA. V shed 5 bases and J shed 1 base, with 11 bases lying between them. The TCR sequence derives from a human donor in good health. The chain is built from TRBV29-1 and TRBJ2-2, with a tentative D call TRBD1 (6 bases). Sequencing was carried out using CD4+ T cells from blood buffy coats. The CDR3 nucleotides read TGCAGCGTTACCCCGGGACAGAACACCGGGGAGCTGTTTTTT. Protein: CSVTPGQNTGELFF.